This entry lists 21 T cell receptor beta chains sequenced from one sample in a study of shared clonotypes between healthy human individuals. Here immunoSEQ multiplex PCR was the method, and the copy in TCRdb shows in-frame clones only, minus some. The sample carries a few hundred thousand clones, around three quarters recorded once. The sample comprised PBMCs. The receptors were sampled from a woman between 35 and 50 years old in good health. Some clones in this sample may be carry-over from other donors' samples.

This clone showed up just once. V usage is TRBV11-2 and J usage is TRBJ2-1; D could derive from TRBD1 or TRBD2 (5 bases each). Germline-derived CDR1 and CDR2 are SGHAT and FQNNGV. This CDR3 comprises 14 residues. Deletions cut 1 base from V and 10 bases from J, with 14 bases between. In nucleotides, the CDR3 is TGTGCCAGCAGCTTAGGGGTTGGGACCCAAGAGCAGTTCTTC. This codes for CASSLGVGTQEQFF.

This chain joins TRBV6-5 and TRBJ2-3; D not certain. The CDR3 is 15 residues long. Trimming stripped 1 base from V and 0 bases from J, with 8 bases between. Looked up from germline, CDR1 is MNHEY and CDR2 is SVGAGI. The CDR3 reads CASSYLGGSTDTQYF. CDR3 in DNA: TGTGCCAGCAGTTACTTGGGCGGAAGCACAGATACGCAGTATTTT.

V is TRBV19 and J is TRBJ1-4; D gene uncertain. Germline V CDR1 and CDR2: LNHDA, SQIVND (reference sequence). This CDR3 is built from 14 residues. With 3 bases removed from V and 3 bases from J, the gap between germline ends came to 8 bases. The CDR3 nucleotides read TGTGCCAGTAGTATGTACAGTTCTAATGAAAAACTGTTTTTT. Translation: CASSMYSSNEKLFF.

This chain uses TRBV29-1 with TRBJ2-7; 9 nucleotides line up with TRBD2. The germline CDR1 and CDR2 sequences are SQVTM and ANQGSEA. The CDR3 is 12 amino acids. The CDR3 region has the DNA TGCAGTGCCGGGACTAGCTCGTCCGAGCAGTACTTC. The encoded protein is CSAGTSSSEQYF.

This clone was seen a handful of times. V gene TRBV7-9 combines with J gene TRBJ2-1; TRBD2 matches at 8 bases. Germline CDR1 and CDR2: SEHNR and FQNEAQ (reference sequence). The CDR3 runs to 16 residues. J lost 5 bases, V lost 3 bases, and 9 bases had no gene match. CDR3 loop: CASSLSLAGTDNEQFF. CDR3 sequence (DNA): TGTGCCAGCAGCTTGAGCTTAGCGGGAACAGACAATGAGCAGTTCTTC.

This chain uses TRBV25-1 with TRBJ2-6; the D gene is possibly TRBD2 (5 bases). The CDR3 totals 16 residues. Germline-derived CDR1 and CDR2 are MGHDK and SYGVNS. Trimming stripped 7 bases from V and 4 bases from J, with 17 bases between. The CDR3 sequence is CASTSPSSGGANVLTF. The DNA of the CDR3 is TGTGCCAGCACTTCACCATCCTCGGGGGGGGCCAACGTCCTGACTTTC.

The J gene is TRBJ1-5, the V gene TRBV4-1; the D is unclear. The length of the CDR3 is 15 residues. Trimming removed 0 bases at V and 6 bases at J, with 12 bases between. Per the germline V gene, CDR1 is MGHRA and CDR2 is YSYEKL. The CDR3 region has the DNA TGCGCCAGCAGCCAAGAAGTATTTGGAGTTCAGCCCCAGCATTTT. The encoded protein is CASSQEVFGVQPQHF.

The chain recombines TRBV11-3 with TRBJ2-1, with D uncertain. Looked up from germline, CDR1 is SGHNT and CDR2 is YENEEA. This CDR3 is built from 13 residues. V lost 1 base, J lost 9 bases, and 10 bases lay in between. The CDR3: CASSLGRVGEQFF. CDR3 bases: TGTGCCAGCAGCTTAGGAAGGGTGGGTGAGCAGTTCTTC.

The gene calls are TRBV4-1 and TRBJ2-1; 7 positions agree with TRBD1. The ends lost 1 base at V and 7 bases at J; junction bases unmatched: 10. Germline V gene lookup returns CDR1 MGHRA and CDR2 YSYEKL. The CDR3 consists of 16 residues. The CDR3 DNA follows: TGCGCCAGCAGCCAAGTCAGGGGGTATCTGGGGAATGAGCAGTTCTTC. Translated, it gives CASSQVRGYLGNEQFF.

The V and J genes are TRBV9 and TRBJ2-7; a weak D match, TRBD2 (5 bases). Germline-derived CDR1 and CDR2 are SGDLS and YYNGEE. Trimming stripped 0 bases from V and 2 bases from J, with 15 bases between. CDR3 size: 16 residues. The CDR3 here is CASSVEAGPGPYEQYF. The CDR3 nucleotides are TGTGCCAGCAGCGTAGAGGCGGGCCCCGGCCCCTACGAGCAGTACTTC.

The chain links TRBV29-1 to TRBJ1-4; the D gene is possibly TRBD1 (5 bases). Germline lookup yields CDR1 SQVTM and CDR2 ANQGSEA. The V end was cut by 3 bases, the J end by 3 bases, with 11 bases between. CDR3 length equals 14 residues. CDR3 DNA sequence: TGCAGCGTTGACGGTGACAGCTCTAATGAAAAACTGTTTTTT. This gives the protein CSVDGDSSNEKLFF.

The chain combines TRBV12-5 with TRBJ2-7; 7 bases match TRBD1. Germline CDR1 and CDR2: LGHNT and FRNRAP. The CDR3 totals 13 residues. V was clipped by 7 bases and J by 0 bases; unmatched bases: 3. The CDR3 DNA follows: TGTGCTAGTGCCCGGGACAGCTCCTACGAGCAGTACTTC. This codes for CASARDSSYEQYF.

The rearrangement links TRBV10-3 to TRBJ2-1; 10 bases match TRBD2. Germline-derived CDR1 and CDR2 are ENHRY and SYGVKD. The V gene end was trimmed by 4 bases and the J gene end by 7 bases; junction bases not matched to a gene: 10. CDR3 length equals 16 residues. CDR3 amino acids: CAISGASGGPRNEQFF. CDR3 coding DNA: TGTGCCATCAGTGGGGCTAGCGGGGGACCGAGAAATGAGCAGTTCTTC.

Only one count was recorded for this clone. This clone may be a read error of a much larger clone one base away. This chain uses TRBV11-2 with TRBJ2-6; D might be TRBD1 (6 bases). The CDR3 is 16 amino acids. Per germline, CDR1 SGHAT and CDR2 FQNNGV. The CDR3 sequence is CASSLQGNIGVNVLTF. In DNA, the CDR3 is TGTGCCAGCAGCCTACAGGGAAATATTGGGGTCAACGTCCTGACTTTC.

This chain links TRBV27 with TRBJ2-7, with D possibly TRBD1 on 6 matching bases. V shed 5 bases and J shed 6 bases, with 17 bases lying between them. The CDR3 is 14 amino acids. CDR1 MNHEY and CDR2 SMNVEV come from the germline V gene (reference sequence). In DNA form, the CDR3 reads TGTGCCAGCAGTCCCCGGGACAACCCCTCCGAGCAGTACTTC. Its translation is CASSPRDNPSEQYF.

This clone was seen a few times. No conserved phenylalanine or tryptophan is present at the end of the CDR3, so a read error is the likely explanation. No DNA is shown, since the ends of the CDR3 on it are uncertain; the CDR3 is the one TCRdb lists. This chain links TRBV25-1 with TRBJ1-2. With termini counted, the CDR3 has 11 amino acids. Germline assignment: CDR1 MGHDK and CDR2 SYGVNS. The CDR3 sequence is CASSDSSRPVI.

This clone was counted between two and nine times. The CDR3 region has the DNA TGTGCCAGTACTCCCCGGGACCGGGGGAACACCGGGGAGCTGTTTTTT. Translated: CASTPRDRGNTGELFF. This sequence joins TRBV19 and TRBJ2-2; D possibly uses TRBD1 or TRBD2 (5 bases each). The CDR3 runs to 16 residues. Germline values: CDR1 LNHDA, CDR2 SQIVND (reference sequence). V dropped 7 bases and J dropped 1 base, with 16 bases sitting between them. The full variable domain, completed using reference TRBV19 and TRBJ2-2, is DGGITQSPKYLFRKEGQNVTLSCEQNLNHDAMYWYRQDPGQGLRLIYYSQIVNDFQKGDIAEGYSVSREKKESFPLTVTSAQKNPTAFYLCASTPRDRGNTGELFFGEGSRLTVL.

The chain employs TRBV15 and TRBJ2-5; D unresolved. The DNA end is a closer match to TRBJ2-7, so the J assignment may be wrong. The CDR3 covers 14 residues. Looked up from germline, CDR1 is LNHNV and CDR2 is YYDKDF (reference sequence). The CDR3: CATSRRGIPYEQYF. CDR3 bases: TGTGCCACCAGCAGGCGAGGAATCCCCTACGAGCAGTACTTC.

This clone showed up just once. The chain's CDR3 is CAWSPRYRPNEQYF. The CDR3 DNA follows: TGTGCCTGGAGCCCCCGATATCGACCCAACGAGCAGTACTTC. The V gene is TRBV30, the J gene TRBJ2-7; the D is unclear. Deletions cut 3 bases from V and 5 bases from J, with 17 bases between. The CDR3 sequence is 14 residues long. Germline V gives CDR1 GTSNPN, CDR2 SVGIG (reference sequence). Looking up the rest from reference TRBV30 and TRBJ2-7 gives the full variable domain: SQTIHQWPATLVQPVGSPLSLECTVEGTSNPNLYWYRQAAGRGLQLLFYSVGIGQISSEVPQNLSASRPQDRQFILSSKKLLLSDSGFYLCAWSPRYRPNEQYFGPGTRLTVT.

As to this clone: It is likely a read error: a sequence one base away is far more abundant. The chain is built from TRBV7-2 and TRBJ1-1, with unresolved D. This CDR3 is 13 amino acids long. V lost 1 base and J lost 1, with 4 bases in between. The germline V gene has CDR1 SGHTA and CDR2 FQGNSA. The CDR3, as DNA: TGTGCCAGCAGCTTAGACACGAACACTGAAGCTTTCTTT. This codes for CASSLDTNTEAFF.

J is TRBJ1-6 and V is TRBV6-1, with 10 bases lining up with TRBD1. This CDR3 region has 15 residues. V was pared by 6 bases and J by 9 bases, with 8 bases of the junction left unmatched. Germline V gene sequence: CDR1 MNHNS, CDR2 SASEGT. CDR3 in DNA: TGTGCCAGCAGACCACCGGGACAGGGGTTTTCACCCCTCCACTTT. This codes for CASRPPGQGFSPLHF.